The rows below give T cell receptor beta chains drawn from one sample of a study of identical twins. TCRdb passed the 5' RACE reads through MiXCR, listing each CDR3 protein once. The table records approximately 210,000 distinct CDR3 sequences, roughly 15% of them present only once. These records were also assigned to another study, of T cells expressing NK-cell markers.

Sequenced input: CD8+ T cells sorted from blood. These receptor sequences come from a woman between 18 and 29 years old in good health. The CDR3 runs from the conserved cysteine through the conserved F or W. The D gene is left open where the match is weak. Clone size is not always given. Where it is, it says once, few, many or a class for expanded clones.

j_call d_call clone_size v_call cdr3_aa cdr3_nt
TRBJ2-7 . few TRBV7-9 CASSHTSTSSYEQYF TGTGCCAGCAGCCATACCAGTACTAGCTCCTACGAGCAGTACTTC
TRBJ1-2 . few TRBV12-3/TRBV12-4 CASSTIKQGAGYTF TGTGCCAGCAGCACAATAAAACAGGGAGCTGGCTACACCTTC
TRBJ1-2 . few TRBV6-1 CASSEALGRTFPYTYYGYTF TGTGCCAGCAGTGAAGCGCTAGGACGGACTTTCCCCTACACCTACTATGGCTACACCTTC
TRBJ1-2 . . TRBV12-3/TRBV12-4 CASSHNRDNGYTF TGTGCCAGCAGTCACAACAGGGACAATGGCTACACCTTC
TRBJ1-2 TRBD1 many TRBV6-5 CASSYSSDREFNGYTF TGTGCCAGCAGTTACTCGAGTGACAGGGAGTTCAATGGCTACACCTTC
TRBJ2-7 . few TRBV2 CASRGARNEQYF TGTGCCAGCAGGGGGGCCCGTAACGAGCAGTACTTC
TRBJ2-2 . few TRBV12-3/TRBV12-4 CASTYRDPLPGELFF TGTGCCAGTACCTACCGGGACCCCCTGCCGGGGGAGCTGTTTTTT
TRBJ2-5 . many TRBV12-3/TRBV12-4 CASSLGTEETQYF TGTGCCAGCAGTTTAGGGACAGAAGAGACCCAGTACTTC
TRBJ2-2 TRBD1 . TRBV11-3 CASRAAVDRPNTGELFF TGTGCCAGCAGGGCCGCGGTGGACAGGCCGAACACCGGGGAGCTGTTTTTT
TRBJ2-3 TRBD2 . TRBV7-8 CASSLGLAGADTQYF TGTGCCAGCAGCTTAGGGCTAGCGGGCGCAGATACGCAGTATTTT
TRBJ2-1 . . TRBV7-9 CASSWGIQENWQFF TGTGCCAGCAGCTGGGGGATACAGGAGAATTGGCAGTTCTTC
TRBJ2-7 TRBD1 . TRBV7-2 CASSSSGQGHEQYF TGTGCCAGCAGCTCCTCAGGACAGGGACACGAGCAGTACTTC
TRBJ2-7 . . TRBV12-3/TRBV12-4 CASSPLVHEQYF TGTGCCAGCAGTCCCCTCGTCCACGAGCAGTACTTC
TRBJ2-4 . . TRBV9 CASSVGSGLGNIQYF TGTGCCAGCAGCGTAGGGTCAGGACTGGGGAACATTCAGTACTTC
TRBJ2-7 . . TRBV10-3 CAISTTDTYEQYF TGTGCCATCAGCACGACTGATACCTACGAGCAGTACTTC
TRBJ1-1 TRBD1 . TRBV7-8 CASSSQGRGTEAFF TGTGCCAGCAGCTCACAGGGGAGGGGCACTGAAGCTTTCTTT
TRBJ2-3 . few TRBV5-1 CASSLAARSTDTQYF TGCGCCAGCAGCTTGGCAGCCCGGAGCACAGATACGCAGTATTTT
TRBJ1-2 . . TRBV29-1 CSVGAPTF TGCAGCGTTGGGGCTCCCACCTTC
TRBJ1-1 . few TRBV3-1 CASSHAGDYGNTEAFF TGTGCCAGCAGCCATGCTGGGGACTATGGGAACACTGAAGCTTTCTTT
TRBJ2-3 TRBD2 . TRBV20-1 CSARDLAGGRSDTQYF TGCAGTGCTAGAGATCTAGCGGGGGGCCGTTCTGATACGCAGTATTTT
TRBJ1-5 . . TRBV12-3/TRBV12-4 CASSSGYRAQHF TGTGCCAGCAGTTCAGGGTATCGGGCCCAGCATTTT
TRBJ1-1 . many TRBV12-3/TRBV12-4 CASSLAGNTEAFF TGTGCCAGCAGTTTGGCCGGGAACACTGAAGCTTTCTTT
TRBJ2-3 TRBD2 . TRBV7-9 CASSPEEAGEADTQYF TGTGCCAGCAGCCCGGAAGAAGCGGGAGAGGCGGATACGCAGTATTTT
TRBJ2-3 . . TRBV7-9 CASSSGARADTQYF TGTGCCAGCAGTTCGGGGGCTCGGGCAGATACGCAGTATTTT
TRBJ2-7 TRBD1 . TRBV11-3 CASRDRDRGLSDEQYF TGTGCCAGCAGGGACCGGGACAGGGGGCTCTCTGACGAGCAGTACTTC
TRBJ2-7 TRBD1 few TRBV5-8 CASSSGQGAGEQYF TGTGCCAGCAGCTCGGGACAGGGGGCAGGGGAGCAGTACTTC
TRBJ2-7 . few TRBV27 CASSLFRGNEQYF TGTGCCAGCAGTTTATTTCGGGGAAACGAGCAGTACTTC
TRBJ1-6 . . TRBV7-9 CASSFWDSPLHF TGTGCCAGCAGCTTCTGGGATTCACCCCTCCACTTT
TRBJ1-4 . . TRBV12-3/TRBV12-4 CASSLDSLEKLFF TGTGCCAGCAGTTTAGACAGCTTAGAAAAACTGTTTTTT
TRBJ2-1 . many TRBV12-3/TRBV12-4 CASTPYRGGYEQFF TGTGCCAGCACCCCTTACCGAGGAGGTTATGAGCAGTTCTTC
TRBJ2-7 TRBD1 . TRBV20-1 CSARDRGGDYEQYF TGCAGTGCTCGGGACAGGGGAGGAGACTACGAGCAGTACTTC
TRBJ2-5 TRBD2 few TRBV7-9 CASRGLAPSETQYF TGTGCCAGCAGAGGACTAGCGCCCTCAGAGACCCAGTACTTC
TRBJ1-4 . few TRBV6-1 CASTGIEKLFF TGTGCCAGCACGGGAATCGAAAAACTGTTTTTT
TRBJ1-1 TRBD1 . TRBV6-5 CASGHTGTGDTEAFF TGTGCCAGCGGTCACACGGGGACAGGGGATACTGAAGCTTTCTTT
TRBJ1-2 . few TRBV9 CASSVDRDDYGYTF TGTGCCAGCAGCGTAGATCGGGACGACTATGGCTACACCTTC
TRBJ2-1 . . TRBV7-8 CASSRTETTYNEQFF TGTGCCAGCAGCCGGACAGAAACCACCTACAATGAGCAGTTCTTC
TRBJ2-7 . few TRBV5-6 CASSLWPASSYEQYF TGTGCCAGCAGCTTGTGGCCAGCTAGCTCCTACGAGCAGTACTTC
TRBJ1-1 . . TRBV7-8 CASSFPTGSRTEAFF TGTGCCAGCAGCTTCCCCACAGGGAGTCGCACTGAAGCTTTCTTT
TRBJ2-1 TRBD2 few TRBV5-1 CASSLWGLAVNEQFF TGCGCCAGCAGCTTGTGGGGACTAGCTGTCAATGAGCAGTTCTTC
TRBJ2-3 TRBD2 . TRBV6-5 CASSYGLASDTQYF TGTGCCAGCAGTTACGGACTAGCGTCGGATACGCAGTATTTT
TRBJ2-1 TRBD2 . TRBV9 CASSVAGGGNEQFF TGTGCCAGCAGCGTAGCGGGAGGTGGGAATGAGCAGTTCTTC
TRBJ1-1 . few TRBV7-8 CASSLWSNTEAFF TGTGCCAGCAGCTTATGGAGTAACACTGAAGCTTTCTTT
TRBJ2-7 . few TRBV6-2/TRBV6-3 CASSRRPWDYEQYF TGTGCCAGCAGTCGCCGACCATGGGACTACGAGCAGTACTTC
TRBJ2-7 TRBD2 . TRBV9 CASSADEAGARYEQYF TGTGCCAGCAGCGCTGACGAAGCGGGGGCGCGATACGAGCAGTACTTC
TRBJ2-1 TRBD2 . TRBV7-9 CASSGGTSGSTNEQFF TGTGCCAGCAGTGGTGGGACTAGCGGGAGCACGAATGAGCAGTTCTTC